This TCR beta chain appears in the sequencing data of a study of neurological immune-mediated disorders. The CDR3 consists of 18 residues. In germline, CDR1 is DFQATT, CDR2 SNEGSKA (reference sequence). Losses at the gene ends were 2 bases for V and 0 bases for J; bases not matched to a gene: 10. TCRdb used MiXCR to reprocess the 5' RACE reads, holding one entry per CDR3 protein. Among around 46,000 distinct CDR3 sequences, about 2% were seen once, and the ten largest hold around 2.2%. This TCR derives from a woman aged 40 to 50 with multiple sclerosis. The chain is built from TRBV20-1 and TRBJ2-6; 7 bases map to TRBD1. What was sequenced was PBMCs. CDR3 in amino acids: CSARRTGTDYSGANVLTF. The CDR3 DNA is TGCAGTGCTAGACGTACCGGGACAGACTACTCTGGGGCCAACGTCCTGACTTTC.